The next 20 T cell receptor beta chains were all read from a single sample in a study of PD-1 blockade in classical Hodgkin lymphoma. Each patient relapsed following autologous stem cell transplantation, and prior brentuximab vedotin exposure differed. Assay: immunoSEQ multiplex PCR; the TCRdb copy retains only in-frame clones and omits some. Here the sample spans 70,000 to 85,000 clones, about 92% being singletons. The sequencing here drew on peripheral blood mononuclear cells (PBMCs), taken at baseline. These receptor sequences come from a human donor with classical Hodgkin lymphoma.

The chain carries TRBV30 and TRBJ1-1; possibly TRBD1 for D (5 bases). This CDR3 is 14 amino acids long. CDR1 and CDR2 (germline): GTSNPN, SVGIG (reference sequence). Trimming shortened V by 1 base and J by 0 bases, and 9 bases separated the two germline ends. CDR3 coding DNA: TGTGCCTGGAGTGGGGGCCCCTTGAACACTGAAGCTTTCTTT. Protein sequence: CAWSGGPLNTEAFF.

The rearrangement uses TRBV7-8 and TRBJ1-1; D remains ambiguous. Germline V gives CDR1 SGHVS, CDR2 FQNEAQ. Trimming pared 3 bases from V and 4 bases from J, leaving 15 bases between. This CDR3 comprises 15 residues. The CDR3 DNA is TGTGCCAGCAGCTTTGGGTCGGTAACGGGCACTGAAGCTTTCTTT. This sequence encodes CASSFGSVTGTEAFF.

The chain couples TRBV7-9 to TRBJ2-7; TRBD1 matches 10 bases. This CDR3 has 14 residues. Germline-derived CDR1 and CDR2 are SEHNR and FQNEAQ (reference sequence). V was clipped by 3 bases and J by 2 bases; unmatched bases: 1. CDR3 protein: CASSFGTGAYEQYF. In nucleotides, the CDR3 is TGTGCCAGCAGCTTCGGGACAGGGGCCTACGAGCAGTACTTC.

V gene TRBV6-5 combines with J gene TRBJ2-3; the match to TRBD1 covers 11 bases. The CDR3 extends over 16 amino acids. The V gene's germline CDR1 is MNHEY and CDR2 SVGAGI. V lost 2 bases to trimming and J lost 6 bases; unmatched junction nucleotides: 7. The CDR3 nucleotides read TGTGCCAGCAGTTACGTAGGGACAGGGGGTGTGGATACGCAGTATTTT. Translation gives CASSYVGTGGVDTQYF.

The chain combines TRBV7-9 with TRBJ2-3; 8 bases are shared with TRBD2. The CDR3 consists of 18 residues. The junction had 13 bases not matched to a gene; V was cut back by 3 bases and J by 2 bases. Germline CDR1 reads SEHNR; CDR2 reads FQNEAQ (reference sequence). CDR3 protein: CASSLGTGAGGLTDTQYF. CDR3 nucleotide sequence: TGTGCCAGCAGCTTGGGGACCGGGGCGGGGGGACTCACAGATACGCAGTATTTT. The entire variable domain, with the rest obtained from reference TRBV7-9 and TRBJ2-3, is as follows: DTGVSQNPRHKITKRGQNVTFRCDPISEHNRLYWYRQTLGQGPEFLTYFQNEAQLEKSRLLSDRFSAERPKGSFSTLEIQRTEQGDSAMYLCASSLGTGAGGLTDTQYFGPGTRLTVL.

This clone showed up just once. The chain employs TRBV25-1 and TRBJ1-2; TRBD1 matches 9 bases. The CDR3 has 13 amino acids. CDR1 and CDR2 (germline): MGHDK, SYGVNS. V was pared by 8 bases and J by 9 bases, with 10 bases of the junction left unmatched. The CDR3 DNA reads TGTGCCAGCCAGGGACAGGGAGCTTCGAGCTACACCTTC. This encodes CASQGQGASSYTF.

The V gene is TRBV28, the J gene TRBJ2-5; tentative D call: TRBD1 (6 bases). Germline V CDR1 and CDR2: MDHEN, SYDVKM. The CDR3 runs to 16 residues. The germline V and J ends were trimmed by 6 bases and 5 bases, with 22 bases remaining between them. The CDR3 spells CASSLGTLNLGETQYF. Written as DNA, the CDR3 is TGTGCCAGCAGCCTGGGGACACTCAACTTGGGGGAGACCCAGTACTTC. Using reference TRBV28 and TRBJ2-5 for the parts outside the CDR3, the full variable domain is DVKVTQSSRYLVKRTGEKVFLECVQDMDHENMFWYRQDPGLGLRLIYFSYDVKMKEKGDIPEGYSVSREKKERFSLILESASTNQTSMYLCASSLGTLNLGETQYFGPGTRLLVL.

The rearrangement joins TRBV18 to TRBJ2-3, with D possibly TRBD2 on 6 matching bases. Germline CDR1 is KGHSH and CDR2 is LQKENI. V was trimmed by 3 bases and J by 5 bases, leaving 15 bases between them. The CDR3 spans 15 residues. The CDR3 here is CASSPFSSAGDTQYF. Written as DNA, the CDR3 is TGTGCCAGCTCACCGTTTTCTAGCGCCGGAGATACGCAGTATTTT.

The chain couples TRBV18 to TRBJ1-5; no definite D call. The CDR3 extends over 14 amino acids. Looked up from germline, CDR1 is KGHSH and CDR2 is LQKENI. V was cut by 5 bases and J by 7 bases, with 15 bases left in between. The CDR3 nucleotides are TGTGCCAGCTCAACCCCAGGTTTGGCCCAGCCCCAGCATTTT. As protein: CASSTPGLAQPQHF.

The chain is built from TRBV7-3 and TRBJ2-1; D gene ambiguous. V gave up 4 bases and J gave up 2 bases, with 15 bases separating them. CDR1 and CDR2 from the germline V gene are SGHTA and FQGTGA. The CDR3 has 16 residues. In nucleotides, the CDR3 is TGTGCCAGCAGCTCCCCCGACCGGCGCCCCTACAATGAGCAGTTCTTC. As protein: CASSSPDRRPYNEQFF.

The V gene is TRBV7-2, the J gene TRBJ2-5; possibly TRBD2 for D (6 bases). CDR3 length equals 13 residues. V lost 5 bases, J lost 5 bases, and 12 bases lay in between. Germline assignment: CDR1 SGHTA and CDR2 FQGNSA. The CDR3 DNA sequence: TGTGCCAGCAGCCCGGAGGGGAGCGAGACCCAGTACTTC. Translating gives CASSPEGSETQYF.

The chain combines TRBV14 with TRBJ1-2; D uncertain. V was trimmed by 4 bases and J by 4 bases, leaving 13 bases between them. Germline CDR1 reads SGHDN; CDR2 reads FVKESK. The CDR3 totals 14 residues. The CDR3 loop reads CASSPGLFSYGYTF. In DNA, the CDR3 is TGTGCCAGCAGCCCCGGACTCTTTAGCTATGGCTACACCTTC. Full variable domain (missing parts from reference TRBV14 and TRBJ1-2): EAGVTQFPSHSVIEKGQTVTLRCDPISGHDNLYWYRRVMGKEIKFLLHFVKESKQDESGMPNNRFLAERTGGTYSTLKVQPAELEDSGVYFCASSPGLFSYGYTFGSGTRLTVV.

This rearrangement joins TRBV6-5 to TRBJ2-3; possibly TRBD1 for D (6 bases). The CDR3 is 16 residues long. Trimming cost V 0 bases and J 8 bases, with 18 bases left between them. Germline V gene lookup returns CDR1 MNHEY and CDR2 SVGAGI. The CDR3, as DNA: TGTGCCAGCAGTTACTCGGGTCAGGGGCTTAGTAGTACGCAGTATTTT. The encoded protein is CASSYSGQGLSSTQYF.

The chain uses TRBV5-1 and TRBJ1-3; D ambiguous. CDR1 is SGHRS and CDR2 is YFSETQ in the germline V gene. CDR3 length: 13 amino acids. The V and J ends lost 7 bases and 0 bases respectively, with 8 bases between them. The CDR3 DNA reads as TGCGCCAGCTCCGATAACTCTGGAAACACCATATATTTT. This translates into CASSDNSGNTIYF.

The rearrangement joins TRBV12-1 to TRBJ2-5. TRBV12-1 is reported as a pseudogene. The CDR3 is 20 amino acids. The DNA of the CDR3 is TGTGCCAGCAGCCCGCACCGCCCCCGGGACGGACAAACCTTCCAAGAGACCCAGTACTTC. Protein: CASSPHRPRDGQTFQETQYF.

The chain employs TRBV5-6 and TRBJ1-6; D is uncertain. From germline, CDR1 is SGHDT and CDR2 YYEEEE. Trimming removed 2 bases from V and 9 bases from J, with 9 bases in between. The CDR3 is 13 residues long. CDR3 in DNA: TGTGCCAGCAGCTTCGCAACTAGTTCACCCCTCCACTTT. It codes for CASSFATSSPLHF.

The rearrangement joins TRBV6-5 to TRBJ2-5; D call uncertain. This CDR3 spans 14 amino acids. CDR1 MNHEY and CDR2 SVGAGI come from the germline V gene. The V end lost 0 bases, the J end lost 5 bases, and 10 bases lay between the germline ends. The CDR3 DNA follows: TGTGCCAGCAGTTACTCTTTAGGAGAGGAGACCCAGTACTTC. Protein sequence: CASSYSLGEETQYF.

This rearrangement joins TRBV19 to TRBJ2-7; 11 bases are a match to TRBD1. V lost 5 bases and J lost 4; bases outside the gene matches: 4. Germline values: CDR1 LNHDA, CDR2 SQIVND (reference sequence). This CDR3 has 14 residues. In DNA, the CDR3 is TGTGCCAGTAGTTGGACAGGGGGCGAGTACGAGCAGTACTTC. Translation: CASSWTGGEYEQYF. The variable domain in full, completed from reference TRBV19 and TRBJ2-7, reads DGGITQSPKYLFRKEGQNVTLSCEQNLNHDAMYWYRQDPGQGLRLIYYSQIVNDFQKGDIAEGYSVSREKKESFPLTVTSAQKNPTAFYLCASSWTGGEYEQYFGPGTRLTVT.

The gene calls are TRBV18 and TRBJ2-7; D is perhaps TRBD1 (6 bases). The germline V and J ends were trimmed by 3 bases and 1 base, with 22 bases remaining between them. CDR3 length equals 18 residues. CDR1 and CDR2 from the germline V gene are KGHSH and LQKENI. The CDR3 here is CASSPLFSRQVLSYEQYF. CDR3 coding DNA: TGTGCCAGCTCACCCTTATTCTCCAGACAGGTCCTTTCCTACGAGCAGTACTTC.

This chain connects TRBV18 to TRBJ1-2, with D tentatively TRBD1 (6 bases). The CDR3 has 13 amino acids. The V gene lost 3 bases and the J gene lost 2 bases, with 7 bases spanning the gap. Germline assignment: CDR1 KGHSH and CDR2 LQKENI. The chain's CDR3 is CASSPDRNYGYTF. Written as DNA, the CDR3 is TGTGCCAGCTCACCCGACAGGAACTATGGCTACACCTTC.